Sequencing of this T cell receptor beta chain was carried out in a study of blood T cell repertoires in COVID-19. About the study: The United States, Italy and Spain were the sources of the acute and convalescent COVID-19 samples.

The ends lost 0 bases at V and 2 bases at J; junction bases unmatched: 6. Germline CDR1 reads LGHNA; CDR2 reads YSLEER. CDR3 size: 17 residues. The protocol was immunoSEQ multiplex PCR, while the TCRdb copy is restricted to in-frame clones and leaves out a portion. The profile shows over 60,000 clones, approximately 84% of them singletons. The rearrangement joins TRBV4-3 to TRBJ2-3; the match to TRBD2 covers 9 bases. The TCR comes from a man aged 65 to 85 with active or convalescent COVID-19. Sequenced material: peripheral blood. CDR3 sequence (DNA): TGCGCCAGCAGCCAAGATTGGCGGGAGGGGCACACAGATACGCAGTATTTT. Its translation is CASSQDWREGHTDTQYF.